A selection of T cell receptor beta chains follows, all from one sample in a study of siplizumab effects on memory and regulatory T cells. This table comes from immunoSEQ multiplex PCR, and its TCRdb copy is limited to in-frame clones, with some not included. There are nearly 85,000 clones in the sample; roughly 90% occur only once, and less than 2% lies in the top ten. Sequences were obtained from Tregs sorted from blood. The source of these receptors is a human donor in good health. Each CDR3 is given with its conserved first and last residue. Fields, in order: J gene, V gene, CDR3 protein.

J gene: TRBJ2-7; V gene: TRBV6-5; CDR3 protein: CASSYSINYEQYF
J gene: TRBJ1-1; V gene: TRBV6-5; CDR3 protein: CASSWVLATEAFF
J gene: TRBJ2-7; V gene: TRBV28; CDR3 protein: CASSLPGTGGYEQYF
J gene: TRBJ2-2; V gene: TRBV19; CDR3 protein: CASSIVGGSGELFF
J gene: TRBJ2-3; V gene: TRBV30; CDR3 protein: CAWRRVGTDTQYF
J gene: TRBJ1-2; V gene: TRBV6-5; CDR3 protein: CASSYSRGNYGYTF
J gene: TRBJ2-1; V gene: TRBV30; CDR3 protein: CAWSGGAPWNEQFF
J gene: TRBJ2-7; V gene: TRBV7-3; CDR3 protein: CASSLRQGSNEQYF
J gene: TRBJ1-6; V gene: TRBV4-2; CDR3 protein: CASSDRDRVSSPLHF
J gene: TRBJ2-6; V gene: TRBV12-5; CDR3 protein: CASGLVLGGGVSGANVLTF
J gene: TRBJ2-1; V gene: TRBV7-9; CDR3 protein: CASSLGPGLYNEQFF
J gene: TRBJ1-1; V gene: TRBV9; CDR3 protein: CASSSRQGASPNTEAFF
J gene: TRBJ1-1; V gene: TRBV7-9; CDR3 protein: CASSLGETNTEAFF
J gene: TRBJ1-4; V gene: TRBV25-1; CDR3 protein: CASGRPELFF
J gene: TRBJ2-7; V gene: TRBV18; CDR3 protein: CASSPVARGNYEQYF
J gene: TRBJ2-7; V gene: TRBV5-6; CDR3 protein: CASSFGFQGTYEQYF
J gene: TRBJ2-7; V gene: TRBV2; CDR3 protein: CASTQQIFRGGTFYEQYF
J gene: TRBJ2-5; V gene: TRBV5-1; CDR3 protein: CASSLIQGRGETQYF
J gene: TRBJ2-5; V gene: TRBV5-1; CDR3 protein: CASSFSGGGTQYF
J gene: TRBJ1-1; V gene: TRBV29-1; CDR3 protein: CSSSSGGETEAFF
J gene: TRBJ2-1; V gene: TRBV10-3; CDR3 protein: CATLLDGASPLGQFF
J gene: TRBJ1-2; V gene: TRBV15; CDR3 protein: CATSPQGADLMGYTF
J gene: TRBJ1-1; V gene: TRBV19; CDR3 protein: CASGRQGGDTEAFF
J gene: TRBJ2-3; V gene: TRBV7-2; CDR3 protein: CASSHSIWDTQYF
J gene: TRBJ1-1; V gene: TRBV19; CDR3 protein: CASSIDTHEAFF
J gene: TRBJ1-3; V gene: TRBV18; CDR3 protein: CASTKGQEFSGNTIYF
J gene: TRBJ2-3; V gene: TRBV20-1; CDR3 protein: CSGVETDTQYF
J gene: TRBJ2-1; V gene: TRBV4-2; CDR3 protein: CASSHSGASSYNEQFF
J gene: TRBJ1-5; V gene: TRBV7-2; CDR3 protein: CASSLGGGGVQPQHF
J gene: TRBJ1-3; V gene: TRBV28; CDR3 protein: CASSFSFSGNTIYF
J gene: TRBJ1-3; V gene: TRBV6-6; CDR3 protein: CASSDEKNRGNTIYF
J gene: TRBJ2-2; V gene: TRBV27; CDR3 protein: CASSKMGHRITNTGELFF
J gene: TRBJ2-5; V gene: TRBV5-4; CDR3 protein: CASSSSGGETQYF
J gene: TRBJ1-6; V gene: TRBV6-1; CDR3 protein: CASPGEGIMGSPLHF
J gene: TRBJ1-5; V gene: TRBV15; CDR3 protein: CATGAGGPQPQHF
J gene: TRBJ2-5; V gene: TRBV5-1; CDR3 protein: CASSLDGGQETQYF
J gene: TRBJ1-2; V gene: TRBV7-3; CDR3 protein: CASQLSQGGYGYTF
J gene: TRBJ2-3; V gene: TRBV27; CDR3 protein: CATRPGRGAPTDTQYF
J gene: TRBJ2-7; V gene: TRBV5-1; CDR3 protein: CASSPTVRSYEQYF
J gene: TRBJ1-2; V gene: TRBV7-9; CDR3 protein: CASSPRDRFPHGYTF
J gene: TRBJ2-3; V gene: TRBV6-1; CDR3 protein: CASSEGRPGTGSTDTQYF
J gene: TRBJ1-1; V gene: TRBV18; CDR3 protein: CASSPPVTGYGEAFF
J gene: TRBJ2-3; V gene: TRBV27; CDR3 protein: CASSSKRQSTSTDTQYF
J gene: TRBJ2-6; V gene: TRBV2; CDR3 protein: CARDRLSGANVLTF
J gene: TRBJ2-7; V gene: TRBV4-1; CDR3 protein: CASSQEWGQVSREQYF